This T cell receptor beta chain was profiled in a study of blood T cell repertoires in COVID-19. Study-wide context: The United States, Italy and Spain were the sources of the acute and convalescent COVID-19 samples. Sample material is recorded as cDNA or gDNA derived from T cells, B-cell-depleted T cells, or PBMCs.

Seattle's enrolled individuals joined amid active infection and were then monitored longitudinally. Authors' processing steps: By means of reference gene primer amplification, nucleated cell counts were estimated. Produced via immunoSEQ multiplex PCR; TCRdb's table is partial and in-frame only. V and J calls and clone size follow that table, whereas D and trimming were derived from the DNA. The sample yields some 90,000 clones, around 90% seen once. There are 14 residues in the CDR3. Germline V gene sequence: CDR1 SEHNR, CDR2 FQNEAQ (reference sequence). V lost 4 bases and J lost 6; bases outside the gene matches: 9.

This chain joins TRBV7-9 and TRBJ2-7; 7 bases map to TRBD2. The clonotype comes from a man aged 45 to 65 with COVID-19, enrolled during active disease. Sequenced: peripheral blood. The CDR3 is CASSSGGLSLEQYF. The CDR3, as DNA: TGTGCCAGCAGCTCGGGGGGACTATCCCTCGAGCAGTACTTC.